The clone carrying this T cell receptor (beta chain) showed up just a few times. The data are from a study of blood T cell repertoires in COVID-19. At the level of the study: COVID-19 samples, acute and convalescent, were from the United States, Italy and Spain. The cDNA or gDNA used as material had been derived from T cells, B-cell-depleted T cells, or PBMCs.

In the authors' workflow: Amplifying reference gene primers gave estimates of nucleated cell counts. Only in-frame clones appear in the TCRdb table, and some are missing; sequencing was by immunoSEQ multiplex PCR. Clone size and V and J calls were adopted from that table, with D and trimming inferred from the DNA. Of over 300,000 clones listed, 90% are singletons. Germline assignment: CDR1 LGHNA and CDR2 YSLEER. Trimming removed 0 bases at V and 2 bases at J, with 8 bases between. The CDR3 length is 16 residues. The chain uses TRBV4-3 and TRBJ1-6, with D possibly TRBD1 on 5 matching bases. The TCR was taken from a man in his late teens or twenties with active or convalescent COVID-19. Sequencing was carried out using peripheral blood. CDR3 DNA: TGCGCCAGCAGCCAAGACCAGGGAACCTATAATTCACCCCTCCACTTT. It specifies CASSQDQGTYNSPLHF.